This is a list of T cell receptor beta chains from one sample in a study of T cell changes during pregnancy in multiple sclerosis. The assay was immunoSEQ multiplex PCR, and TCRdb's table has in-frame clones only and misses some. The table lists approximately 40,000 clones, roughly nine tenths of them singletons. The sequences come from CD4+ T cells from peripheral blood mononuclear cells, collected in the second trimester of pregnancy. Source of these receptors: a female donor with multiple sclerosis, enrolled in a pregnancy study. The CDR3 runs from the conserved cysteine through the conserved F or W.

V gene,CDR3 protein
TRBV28,CASKRQGVNTIYF
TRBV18,CASSQGVGNQPQHF
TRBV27,CASRLTTLPGQERRNTEAFF
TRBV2,CASSVAGRGLGEQFF
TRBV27,CASSVIGEGTDTQYF
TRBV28,CASSLWGQGVVEQYF
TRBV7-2,CASRRDRPYEQYF
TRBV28,CASTSGSYEQYF
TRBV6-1,CASTVGGQFEAFF
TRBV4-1,CASSQALAGISPGELFF
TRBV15,CAISLDPRGTQYF
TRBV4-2,CASSQELAGGAYEQYF
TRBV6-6,CASSHASGRAYEQYF
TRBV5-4,CASSLARQGSGEQFF
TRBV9,CASSTQARQYNEQFF
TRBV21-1,CASSTPDSLIGTEAFF
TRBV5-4,CASSTSGSGNTIYF